Each of the 30 T cell receptor beta chains below was sequenced from the same sample in a study of T cell changes during pregnancy in multiple sclerosis. Data came from immunoSEQ multiplex PCR; TCRdb stores just in-frame clones and leaves some out. The sample lists around 96,000 clones, roughly 91% occurring once. This specimen was peripheral blood, taken in the first trimester of pregnancy. These receptors all stem from a female donor with multiple sclerosis, enrolled in a pregnancy study.

The rearrangement links TRBV27 to TRBJ1-1, with D unresolved. The length of the CDR3 is 16 residues. V lost 0 bases to trimming and J lost 8 bases, with 19 bases between them. Germline CDR1 reads MNHEY; CDR2 reads SMNVEV (reference sequence). The CDR3 is CASSLSGRGRPGEAFF. Here the CDR3 DNA reads TGTGCCAGCAGTTTATCGGGTCGTGGGCGCCCGGGAGAAGCTTTCTTT.

This rearrangement joins TRBV10-1 to TRBJ2-7, with 12 bases identical to TRBD1. Germline CDR1 reads WNHNN; CDR2 reads SYGVQD (reference sequence). The CDR3 runs to 16 residues. The ends lost 2 bases at V and 3 bases at J; junction bases unmatched: 5. The CDR3 loop is CASSERGQGASYEQYF. The CDR3 nucleotides are TGCGCCAGCAGTGAGCGGGGACAGGGGGCGAGCTACGAGCAGTACTTC.

This clone was seen only a few times. The CDR3 sequence: CASSLTGGGEAFF. The CDR3 bases are TGTGCCAGCAGCTTAACAGGGGGTGGTGAAGCTTTCTTT. This chain uses TRBV7-9 with TRBJ1-1; 8 positions match TRBD1. V was pared by 2 bases and J by 7 bases, with 3 bases of the junction left unmatched. The CDR3 is made up of 13 amino acids. The germline CDR1 and CDR2 sequences are SEHNR and FQNEAQ (reference sequence).

The chain has TRBV9 and TRBJ1-2, with no clear D. The V end lost 3 bases, the J end lost 8 bases, and 11 bases lay between the germline ends. CDR1 and CDR2 from the germline V gene are SGDLS and YYNGEE. The CDR3 extends over 12 amino acids. This CDR3 reads CASSGELGGYTF. In DNA form, the CDR3 reads TGTGCCAGCAGCGGGGAGCTCGGGGGCTACACCTTC.

This chain connects TRBV5-1 to TRBJ2-5; 8 bases map to TRBD1. There are 13 residues in the CDR3. Germline assignment: CDR1 SGHRS and CDR2 YFSETQ. The ends lost 7 bases at V and 1 base at J; junction bases unmatched: 3. For the CDR3, the DNA is TGCGCCAGCGCCGACAGGGGCCAAGAGACCCAGTACTTC. It encodes CASADRGQETQYF.

The chain links TRBV7-8 to TRBJ2-5; tentative D call: TRBD2 (6 bases). This CDR3 spans 15 amino acids. Germline assignment: CDR1 SGHVS and CDR2 FQNEAQ. Deletions cut 6 bases from V and 3 bases from J, with 17 bases between. DNA for the CDR3: TGTGCCAGCAGACCCCTACTAGCAAACAAAGAGACCCAGTACTTC. The encoded protein is CASRPLLANKETQYF.

The rearrangement links TRBV5-6 to TRBJ2-7, with 7 bases lining up with TRBD1. Germline values: CDR1 SGHDT, CDR2 YYEEEE. V lost 5 bases, J lost 0 bases, and 8 bases stayed unmatched. The CDR3 loop spans 15 amino acids. CDR3 residues: CASRLQGQSSYEQYF. CDR3 nucleotides: TGTGCCAGCAGGTTGCAGGGACAGAGCTCCTACGAGCAGTACTTC. The full variable domain, with the rest looked up from reference TRBV5-6 and TRBJ2-7, is DAGVTQSPTHLIKTRGQQVTLRCSPKSGHDTVSWYQQALGQGPQFIFQYYEEEERQRGNFPDRFSGHQFPNYSSELNVNALLLGDSALYLCASRLQGQSSYEQYFGPGTRLTVT.

The chain combines TRBV7-9 with TRBJ1-1; D perhaps matches TRBD1 (6 bases). This CDR3 region has 17 residues. Trimming took 5 bases from V and 6 from J, leaving 25 bases between them. Germline CDR1 is SEHNR and CDR2 is FQNEAQ (reference sequence). The CDR3 bases are TGTGCCAGCAGCCCCAGCCACGCAGGGGCGAGTAACGCTGAAGCTTTCTTT. Its protein is CASSPSHAGASNAEAFF.

The chain uses TRBV12-5 and TRBJ2-4; possibly TRBD1 for D (5 bases). Trimming left V 0 bases short and J 1 base short, with 13 bases between. The CDR3 sequence is 17 residues long. Germline assignment: CDR1 LGHNT and CDR2 FRNRAP. The chain's CDR3 is CASGLVMDTRAKNIQYF. Here the CDR3 DNA reads TGTGCTAGTGGTTTGGTAATGGACACCCGGGCCAAAAACATTCAGTACTTC.

The genes are TRBV5-1 and TRBJ1-4, with 8 positions matching TRBD1. In germline, CDR1 is SGHRS, CDR2 YFSETQ. Trimming took 4 bases from V and 10 from J; bases not matched to a gene: 12. This CDR3 spans 15 amino acids. CDR3 in DNA: TGCGCCAGCAGCACCGACAAAACCGGGACAGGAAAACTGTTTTTT. Amino acids: CASSTDKTGTGKLFF.

The CDR3 nucleotides are TGTGCCAGCAGTGGACAGGGCGGAGGGGGCTATGGCTACACCTTC. Translating gives CASSGQGGGGYGYTF. The J gene is TRBJ1-2, the V gene TRBV6-1; 7 bases map to TRBD1. Germline V gene lookup returns CDR1 MNHNS and CDR2 SASEGT. The CDR3 spans 15 residues. Trimming cost V 4 bases and J 4 bases; bases outside gene matches: 9.

This chain joins TRBV11-2 and TRBJ2-1, with TRBD2 matching over 8 bases. Trimming removed 5 bases from V and 3 bases from J; junction bases left unmatched: 9. This CDR3 has 16 amino acids. Germline CDR1 reads SGHAT; CDR2 reads FQNNGV. DNA for the CDR3: TGTGCCAGCAGCCCAGGCGGGGGGACTTTCTACAATGAGCAGTTCTTC. It encodes CASSPGGGTFYNEQFF.

This chain links TRBV6-1 with TRBJ2-7; the match to TRBD1 covers 7 bases. Germline values: CDR1 MNHNS, CDR2 SASEGT. V trimming: 8 bases; J trimming: 3 bases; junction bases outside the gene matches: 10. The CDR3 contains 14 residues. CDR3 sequence: CASLIPGQIYEQYF. CDR3 in DNA: TGTGCCAGCTTAATACCGGGACAGATCTACGAGCAGTACTTC.

The V gene is TRBV28, the J gene TRBJ2-2; no firm D call. Germline lookup yields CDR1 MDHEN and CDR2 SYDVKM. The CDR3 is 14 amino acids. Trimming cost V 7 bases and J 0 bases, with 9 bases left between them. The CDR3 bases are TGTGCCAGCATGAGTGATCCGAACACCGGGGAGCTGTTTTTT. Protein: CASMSDPNTGELFF. The entire variable domain, with the rest obtained from reference TRBV28 and TRBJ2-2, is as follows: DVKVTQSSRYLVKRTGEKVFLECVQDMDHENMFWYRQDPGLGLRLIYFSYDVKMKEKGDIPEGYSVSREKKERFSLILESASTNQTSMYLCASMSDPNTGELFFGEGSRLTVL.

The V gene is TRBV7-2, the J gene TRBJ2-7, with 7 bases aligning to TRBD1. V lost 1 base, J lost 1 base, and 7 bases stayed unmatched. The CDR3 spans 16 residues. Germline assignment: CDR1 SGHTA and CDR2 FQGNSA. The CDR3: CASSLEGGPTSYEQYF. The CDR3 nucleotides are TGTGCCAGCAGCTTAGAAGGGGGCCCTACTTCCTACGAGCAGTACTTC.

This rearrangement joins TRBV14 to TRBJ2-5, with D possibly matching TRBD2 (6 bases). The V and J ends lost 1 base and 5 bases respectively, with 8 bases between them. This CDR3 is 13 amino acids long. Germline CDR1 is SGHDN and CDR2 is FVKESK. The DNA for the CDR3 is TGTGCCAGCAGCCAAGTTGGAGGGGAGACCCAGTACTTC. Its translation: CASSQVGGETQYF.

The chain links TRBV7-6 to TRBJ2-5, with D tentatively TRBD2 (7 bases). The CDR3 runs to 17 residues. CDR1 and CDR2 from the germline V gene are SGHVS and FNYEAQ. The V end was cut by 2 bases, the J end by 1 base, with 17 bases between. The chain's CDR3 is CASSLYPRGGVQETQYF. The CDR3 region has the DNA TGTGCCAGCAGCTTATACCCTAGGGGGGGGGTCCAAGAGACCCAGTACTTC.

The gene calls are TRBV5-4 and TRBJ2-1; perhaps TRBD2 as D (6 bases). The CDR3 contains 15 residues. Trimming stripped 2 bases from V and 9 bases from J, with 18 bases between. Per the germline V gene, CDR1 is SGHNT and CDR2 is YYREEE (reference sequence). The CDR3 nucleotides are TGTGCCAGCAGCTTAGGCGGGAACCCCGGCGGTGAGCAGTTCTTC. Residues: CASSLGGNPGGEQFF.

This clone was observed a few times. The chain combines TRBV4-2 with TRBJ2-7, with 7 bases fitting TRBD2. Losses at the gene ends were 0 bases for V and 0 bases for J; bases not matched to a gene: 11. The CDR3 extends over 18 amino acids. Germline CDR1 and CDR2: LGHNA and YNFKEQ. CDR3 DNA: TGTGCCAGCAGCCAAGATCTCAAGTGGGCTAGCGGCTCCTACGAGCAGTACTTC. Protein sequence: CASSQDLKWASGSYEQYF.

V gene TRBV5-1 combines with J gene TRBJ2-1; 7 bases map to TRBD1. Germline V gene sequence: CDR1 SGHRS, CDR2 YFSETQ. The CDR3 covers 15 residues. V gave up 7 bases and J gave up 2 bases; unmatched junction bases: 9. CDR3 region: CASVGQVHAYNEQFF. The CDR3 coding sequence is TGCGCCAGCGTCGGACAGGTGCACGCCTACAATGAGCAGTTCTTC.

This clone occurred once. J is TRBJ2-3 and V is TRBV6-6; 9 bases fit TRBD1. The V gene's germline CDR1 is MNHNY and CDR2 SVGAGI (reference sequence). V lost 3 bases to trimming and J lost 5 bases; unmatched junction nucleotides: 9. The CDR3 is 16 residues long. For the CDR3, the DNA is TGTGCCAGCAGTTATTCCGGGACAGGGTGGGAAGATACGCAGTATTTT. This codes for CASSYSGTGWEDTQYF.

The chain couples TRBV7-8 to TRBJ2-5, with unresolved D. The V and J ends lost 5 bases and 3 bases respectively, with 13 bases between them. The CDR3 has 14 residues. CDR1 SGHVS and CDR2 FQNEAQ come from the germline V gene. As DNA, the CDR3 is TGTGCCAGCAGCCCGATAGACTTCGAAGAGACCCAGTACTTC. Protein: CASSPIDFEETQYF.

V is TRBV6-1 and J is TRBJ1-1; D remains unclear. The CDR3 consists of 13 residues. Germline V gene data show CDR1 as MNHNS and CDR2 as SASEGT. V was trimmed by 7 bases and J by 1 base, leaving 10 bases between them. The CDR3 loop reads CASNNAGNTEAFF. The CDR3 DNA reads as TGTGCCAGCAACAACGCAGGGAACACTGAAGCTTTCTTT.

The chain uses TRBV27 and TRBJ2-1, with TRBD1 identical over 7 bases. CDR1 and CDR2 (germline): MNHEY, SMNVEV (reference sequence). The V and J ends lost 7 bases and 7 bases, in that order; junction bases with no gene match: 7. The CDR3 is 13 residues long. The CDR3 DNA reads TGTGCCAGCACGGGACAGCTTGGGAATGAGCAGTTCTTC. Translation gives CASTGQLGNEQFF.

This chain links TRBV6-5 with TRBJ2-7; the D is unclear. Germline V gene lookup returns CDR1 MNHEY and CDR2 SVGAGI. Trimming left V 2 bases short and J 6 bases short, with 8 bases between. The CDR3 is 12 residues long. The CDR3 DNA sequence: TGTGCCAGCAGTTACCCCATCGGCGAGCAGTACTTC. Translated: CASSYPIGEQYF.

This clone was counted once. V is TRBV5-1 and J is TRBJ2-1; 9 positions agree with TRBD1. The junction had 8 bases not matched to a gene; V was cut back by 4 bases and J by 6 bases. Germline CDR1 is SGHRS and CDR2 is YFSETQ. The CDR3 runs 15 residues. The CDR3 protein is CASSATGGSLNEQFF. CDR3 in DNA: TGCGCCAGCAGCGCTACAGGGGGCTCCCTCAATGAGCAGTTCTTC.

A few counts support this clone. The chain employs TRBV9 and TRBJ1-4, with D possibly being TRBD1 (6 bases). Germline V CDR1 and CDR2: SGDLS, YYNGEE. The CDR3 length is 15 residues. V lost 0 bases, J lost 0 bases, and 6 bases lay in between. CDR3 sequence reads: CASSVEGATNEKLFF. For the CDR3, the DNA is TGTGCCAGCAGCGTAGAGGGGGCAACTAATGAAAAACTGTTTTTT. Combining the CDR3 with reference TRBV9 and TRBJ1-4 gives the whole variable domain DSGVTQTPKHLITATGQRVTLRCSPRSGDLSVYWYQQSLDQGLQFLIQYYNGEERAKGNILERFSAQQFPDLHSELNLSSLELGDSALYFCASSVEGATNEKLFFGSGTQLSVL.

The chain recombines TRBV11-2 with TRBJ2-7; tentatively, D is TRBD1 (7 bases). The length of the CDR3 is 13 residues. CDR1 and CDR2 (germline): SGHAT, FQNNGV. Between the trimmed V and J ends, which lost 5 bases and 4 bases, there was a span of 12 bases. For the CDR3, the DNA is TGTGCCAGCAGCGTCAGGGGGGCTTACGAGCAGTACTTC. The encoded protein is CASSVRGAYEQYF.

The V and J genes are TRBV9 and TRBJ2-3; 11 positions match TRBD2. CDR3 length: 19 residues. Unmatched junction bases numbered 17, after V lost 3 bases and J lost 5 bases. Germline CDR1 SGDLS, CDR2 YYNGEE. In DNA, the CDR3 is TGTGCCAGCAGCGCCACGCTAGCGGGGGGACCCCGAATCCAAGATACGCAGTATTTT. Translated, it gives CASSATLAGGPRIQDTQYF.

The V and J genes are TRBV9 and TRBJ1-4, with 9 bases matching TRBD1. CDR3 size: 18 residues. After removal of 0 bases from V and 8 bases from J, the junction contained 14 bases not matched to a gene. Germline assignment: CDR1 SGDLS and CDR2 YYNGEE. The CDR3 DNA follows: TGTGCCAGCAGCGTAGTAGGACAGGGGAGGGTTTTGGGGGAAAAACTGTTTTTT. Amino acid sequence: CASSVVGQGRVLGEKLFF. The full variable domain, its missing parts supplied by reference TRBV9 and TRBJ1-4, is DSGVTQTPKHLITATGQRVTLRCSPRSGDLSVYWYQQSLDQGLQFLIQYYNGEERAKGNILERFSAQQFPDLHSELNLSSLELGDSALYFCASSVVGQGRVLGEKLFFGSGTQLSVL.